The 16 T cell receptor beta chains below were found in one sample sequenced in a study of shared clonotypes between healthy human individuals. Assay used: immunoSEQ multiplex PCR; TCRdb lists only in-frame clones, some missing. The table lists roughly 2.2 million clones, about 92% of them singletons, with around 0.4% in the top ten. Sequencing was done on a sample of naive CD4+ T cells from PBMCs. The subset denotes: CD45RA+ positively selected. The receptors derive from a man aged 18-30 years in good health. Some clones in this sample may be carry-over from other donors' samples.

The V call is TRBV10-3, the J call TRBJ2-3; 9 positions agree with TRBD2. In germline, CDR1 is ENHRY, CDR2 SYGVKD. The length of the CDR3 is 15 residues. V was pared by 7 bases and J by 4 bases, with 9 bases of the junction left unmatched. This CDR3 reads CAIKAPAGGSDTQYF. The DNA for the CDR3 is TGTGCCATCAAAGCCCCAGCGGGAGGTTCAGATACGCAGTATTTT.

Details on this clone: The junction differs from germline at one of its ends, possibly a read error. V usage is TRBV14 and J usage is TRBJ2-3; TRBD1 matches at 8 bases. This CDR3 contains 13 residues. Per germline, CDR1 SGHDN and CDR2 FVKESK. For the CDR3, the DNA is TGTGCCAGCAGCCAAGTTATCCAGGGGGCTTGGGATTTT. Its protein is CASSQVIQGAWDF.

The J gene is TRBJ2-3, the V gene TRBV4-3; no clear D. The CDR3 runs to 13 residues. V gave up 3 bases and J gave up 6 bases, with 10 bases separating them. The V gene's germline CDR1 is LGHNA and CDR2 YSLEER. The CDR3 here is CASSQLVADTQYF. The CDR3 DNA sequence: TGCGCCAGCAGCCAGCTAGTAGCTGATACGCAGTATTTT.

The rearrangement uses TRBV7-6 and TRBJ2-5; 8 bases are a match to TRBD2. CDR1 is SGHVS and CDR2 is FNYEAQ in the germline V gene. V was clipped by 5 bases and J by 2 bases; unmatched bases: 10. The CDR3 covers 16 residues. The CDR3, as DNA: TGTGCCAGCAGCCCGCGGGGGGCCCAGGGGCAAGAGACCCAGTACTTC. Translation: CASSPRGAQGQETQYF.

The V gene is TRBV29-1, the J gene TRBJ2-1, with D unclear. The CDR3 length is 14 residues. Germline lookup yields CDR1 SQVTM and CDR2 ANQGSEA. V was shortened by 8 bases and J by 1 base, with 15 bases between the two germline ends. As DNA, the CDR3 is TGCAGCCACGCCGCCCTAGGATCCTACAATGAGCAGTTCTTC. This translates into CSHAALGSYNEQFF.

The rearrangement links TRBV5-1 to TRBJ1-2; possible D gene TRBD1, 6 bases. Germline V gives CDR1 SGHRS, CDR2 YFSETQ. V lost 4 bases and J lost 7, with 11 bases in between. The length of the CDR3 is 12 residues. CDR3 bases: TGCGCCAGCAGCCCAGGGGCCAGTGGCTACACCTTC. Protein sequence: CASSPGASGYTF.

The chain uses TRBV9 and TRBJ1-3; the D is unclear. Trimming removed 1 base at V and 0 bases at J, with 14 bases between. This CDR3 has 17 amino acids. From germline, CDR1 is SGDLS and CDR2 YYNGEE. CDR3 in amino acids: CASSVSSGRVSGNTIYF. CDR3 bases: TGTGCCAGCAGCGTAAGCTCTGGACGGGTCTCTGGAAACACCATATATTTT. The entire variable domain, with the rest obtained from reference TRBV9 and TRBJ1-3, is as follows: DSGVTQTPKHLITATGQRVTLRCSPRSGDLSVYWYQQSLDQGLQFLIQYYNGEERAKGNILERFSAQQFPDLHSELNLSSLELGDSALYFCASSVSSGRVSGNTIYFGEGSWLTVV.

The chain joins TRBV5-1 to TRBJ2-7, with 9 bases lining up with TRBD1. The CDR3 totals 15 residues. Trimming removed 0 bases from V and 6 bases from J; junction bases left unmatched: 7. CDR1 is SGHRS, CDR2 YFSETQ, per germline. This chain's CDR3 is CASSLAPGQGFEQYF. The CDR3 coding sequence is TGCGCCAGCAGCTTGGCGCCGGGACAGGGATTCGAGCAGTACTTC.

The rearrangement joins TRBV7-9 to TRBJ2-2, with D possibly being TRBD2 (5 bases). The CDR3 contains 16 residues. Germline V gives CDR1 SEHNR, CDR2 FQNEAQ (reference sequence). The V gene lost 5 bases and the J gene lost 1 base, with 14 bases spanning the gap. This CDR3 reads CASSLWGAQNTGELFF. CDR3 DNA: TGTGCCAGCAGCCTCTGGGGAGCTCAGAACACCGGGGAGCTGTTTTTT.

The chain employs TRBV7-2 and TRBJ1-5, with 10 bases aligning to TRBD1. The junction had 14 bases not matched to a gene; V was cut back by 5 bases and J by 7 bases. This CDR3 contains 17 residues. The germline V gene encodes CDR1 SGHTA and CDR2 FQGNSA. The CDR3, as DNA: TGTGCCAGCAGCCCGCGACTCCGGGACAGGGGTGAGCAGCCCCAGCATTTT. Translating gives CASSPRLRDRGEQPQHF. The full variable domain, its missing parts supplied by reference TRBV7-2 and TRBJ1-5, is GAGVSQSPSNKVTEKGKDVELRCDPISGHTALYWYRQSLGQGLEFLIYFQGNSAPDKSGLPSDRFSAERTGGSVSTLTIQRTQQEDSAVYLCASSPRLRDRGEQPQHFGDGTRLSIL.

For this clone: Within the sample, other DNA sequences also encode this same CDR3. This chain joins TRBV10-3 and TRBJ2-7; no firm D call. Germline lookup yields CDR1 ENHRY and CDR2 SYGVKD. Deletions cut 0 bases from V and 5 bases from J, with 5 bases between. This CDR3 comprises 12 residues. CDR3: CAISESGNEQYF. The CDR3 DNA reads as TGTGCCATCAGTGAGTCGGGTAACGAGCAGTACTTC.

J is TRBJ2-2 and V is TRBV29-1; 9 bases fit TRBD1. The CDR3 covers 13 residues. Germline V gene data show CDR1 as SQVTM and CDR2 as ANQGSEA. J was trimmed by 5 bases and V by 6 bases; bases with no gene match: 4. CDR3: CSVGTGQTGELFF. The CDR3 coding sequence is TGCAGCGTCGGGACAGGGCAAACCGGGGAGCTGTTTTTT.

Notes on this clone: Additional DNA sequences in this sample encode the identical CDR3. The chain uses TRBV14 and TRBJ2-3; no reliable D call. The ends were cut back, 4 bases at V and 6 bases at J, with 5 bases in the middle. Germline CDR1 reads SGHDN; CDR2 reads FVKESK. The CDR3 runs to 11 residues. The CDR3 nucleotides read TGTGCCAGCAGCCTCCGGGATACGCAGTATTTT. Translating it yields CASSLRDTQYF.

The rearrangement uses TRBV9 and TRBJ2-3; TRBD2 matches 10 bases. From germline, CDR1 is SGDLS and CDR2 YYNGEE. Unmatched junction bases numbered 4, after V lost 0 bases and J lost 6 bases. This CDR3 has 15 residues. CDR3 DNA sequence: TGTGCCAGCAGCGTAGTAGCGGGAGGCCGGGATACGCAGTATTTT. Translated: CASSVVAGGRDTQYF.

CDR3 nucleotide sequence: TGTGCCAGCAGCCGGGAAGGAGGGTGGGAGACCCAGTACTTC. Translating it yields CASSREGGWETQYF. The chain joins TRBV7-3 to TRBJ2-5; D is possibly TRBD2 (6 bases). This CDR3 is 14 amino acids long. The V gene lost 5 bases and the J gene lost 5 bases, with 15 bases spanning the gap. Germline values: CDR1 SGHTA, CDR2 FQGTGA.

The gene calls are TRBV11-1 and TRBJ2-1, with D unclear. CDR3 length: 11 amino acids. In germline, CDR1 is SGHAT, CDR2 FQDESV (reference sequence). Trimming left V 5 bases short and J 9 bases short, with 8 bases between. CDR3 residues: CASSGSPEQFF. For the CDR3, the DNA is TGTGCCAGCAGCGGGTCGCCTGAGCAGTTCTTC.